Below, 6 T cell receptor beta chains from the same sample are listed, as sequenced in a study of cytomegalovirus exposure and HLA in healthy donors. The PCR was carried out with 60 Vbeta primers and 13 Jbeta primers. Sequencing was performed with immunoSEQ multiplex PCR; in TCRdb, only in-frame clones are kept and a portion is missing. The repertoire holds 75,000 to 100,000 clones, with 73% as singletons. The sequenced sample consisted of PBMCs. These receptors all come from a man aged 35-49 years in good health and CMV-seronegative.

This clone was seen a few times. The chain has TRBV4-1 and TRBJ2-3; 7 positions match TRBD1. This CDR3 has 15 residues. CDR1 is MGHRA, CDR2 YSYEKL, per germline. The V segment lost 1 base and the J segment 0 bases; nucleotides outside the gene matches: 1. This CDR3 reads CASSQGTGSTDTQYF. The DNA for the CDR3 is TGCGCCAGCAGCCAAGGGACAGGAAGCACAGATACGCAGTATTTT.

The chain recombines TRBV4-1 with TRBJ2-1; 11 bases agree with TRBD2. The CDR3 covers 15 residues. CDR1 and CDR2 (germline): MGHRA, YSYEKL. The trim removed 4 bases at V and 4 bases at J, leaving 3 bases unmatched. CDR3 DNA: TGCGCCAGCAGCCGCAGACTAGCGGGATACAATGAGCAGTTCTTC. Its translation is CASSRRLAGYNEQFF.

The rearrangement uses TRBV6-5 and TRBJ2-7; D possibly corresponds to TRBD1 (6 bases). This CDR3 has 14 residues. V lost 1 base and J lost 3, with 10 bases in between. Per the germline V gene, CDR1 is MNHEY and CDR2 is SVGAGI. The CDR3 here is CASSYYGTSYEQYF. The CDR3 bases are TGTGCCAGCAGTTACTACGGGACAAGCTACGAGCAGTACTTC.

CDR3 region: CASTRETSYGYTF. DNA for the CDR3: TGTGCCAGCACCCGGGAGACGAGCTATGGCTACACCTTC. V gene TRBV2 combines with J gene TRBJ1-2; D is unresolved. Germline V gives CDR1 SNHLY, CDR2 FYNNEI. V lost 7 bases to trimming and J lost 4 bases, with 13 bases between them. This CDR3 is built from 13 residues. The whole variable domain, filled in from reference TRBV2 and TRBJ1-2, reads EPEVTQTPSHQVTQMGQEVILRCVPISNHLYFYWYRQILGQKVEFLVSFYNNEISEKSEIFDDQFSVERPDGSNFTLKIRSTKLEDSAMYFCASTRETSYGYTFGSGTRLTVV.

The chain has TRBV7-9 and TRBJ2-5; TRBD2 agrees at 8 bases. The CDR3 spans 17 residues. With V trimmed by 4 bases and J by 0 bases, 10 bases remained unmatched. Germline loops: CDR1 SEHNR, CDR2 FQNEAQ (reference sequence). In nucleotides, the CDR3 is TGTGCCAGCAGCTCAACGGGGGTAGCGGGGTACCAAGAGACCCAGTACTTC. Residues: CASSSTGVAGYQETQYF.

This clone was seen more than once but under ten times. V is TRBV4-3 and J is TRBJ1-2, with 8 positions matching TRBD1. This CDR3 contains 15 residues. The germline V gene has CDR1 LGHNA and CDR2 YSLEER. After removal of 0 bases from V and 0 bases from J, the junction contained 0 bases not matched to a gene. The CDR3 DNA sequence: TGCGCCAGCAGCCAAGAGACAGGGGCTAACTATGGCTACACCTTC. It translates to CASSQETGANYGYTF.